The source of this TCR beta chain is a study of T cell clonality in common variable immunodeficiency. Sequencing input was equivalent genomic DNA from CVID and controls. Data came from immunoSEQ multiplex PCR; TCRdb stores just in-frame clones and leaves some out. The sample shows 40,000 to 60,000 clones, none of them appearing just once. This clone was seen repeatedly, ten times or more. The sequence runs out 3 residues before the end of the CDR3; the remainder is reconstructed from the germline J gene. This CDR3 spans 16 amino acids. Germline V gene sequence: CDR1 LNHDA, CDR2 SQIVND (reference sequence). Trimming removed 4 bases from V and 5 bases from J, with 18 bases in between.

The chain links TRBV19 to TRBJ2-1; maybe TRBD2 (6 bases). The sequencing sample was made of peripheral blood mononuclear cells. This TCR was recovered from a person aged 18 to 70 in good health. CDR3 region: CASSTRWDSNHNEQFF. The CDR3 bases that were read are TGTGCCAGTAGTACGAGATGGGACTCGAACCACAATGAG.